This T cell receptor beta chain stems from a study of blood T cell repertoires in COVID-19. Across the study: The United States, Italy and Spain provided the acute and convalescent COVID-19 samples. Nucleic acid was either cDNA or gDNA, and it came from T cells, B-cell-depleted T cells, or PBMCs.

Original analysis: Researchers report that nucleated cell counts were estimated from reference gene primer amplification. Measured with immunoSEQ multiplex PCR; TCRdb has only the in-frame clones, and not every one. V and J calls and clone size are those listed in that table; D and trimming were worked out from the DNA. The profile covers a few hundred thousand clones, with over 75% appearing a single time and 1% taken by the ten largest. The CDR3 length is 17 residues. The germline V and J ends were trimmed by 0 bases and 3 bases, with 17 bases remaining between them. Germline V gene data show CDR1 as SGHRS and CDR2 as YFSETQ.

The sequence was collected from a man aged 45 to 65 with active or convalescent COVID-19. The sequenced sample was peripheral blood. The J gene is TRBJ2-3, the V gene TRBV5-1, with a possible D match to TRBD2 (6 bases). The CDR3 loop reads CASSLDLVGGGTDTQYF. CDR3 nucleotides: TGCGCCAGCAGCTTGGATTTAGTGGGAGGAGGTACAGATACGCAGTATTTT.